Each of the 25 T cell receptor beta chains below was sequenced from the same sample in a study of T cell responses to AZD1222 COVID-19 vaccine. The table came from immunoSEQ multiplex PCR; TCRdb's copy has only in-frame clones and leaves some out. The repertoire has some 150,000 clones, 70% to 90% of them found once; the top ten carry approximately 4.3%. The material was peripheral blood, obtained 28 days after the second AZD1222 dose. All receptors come from an adult who received the AZD1222 COVID-19 vaccine.

The chain combines TRBV3-1 (or the pseudogene TRBV3-2) with TRBJ1-2; TRBD1 aligns across 7 bases. This CDR3 spans 14 amino acids. Trimming at V came to 0 bases and at J to 8 bases, leaving 6 bases not matched to a gene. CDR1 and CDR2 (germline): LGHDT, YNNKEL (reference sequence). In DNA, the CDR3 is TGTGCCAGCAGCCAAGACGCAGGGGGACGGGGCTACACCTTC. Amino acids: CASSQDAGGRGYTF.

V gene TRBV7-9 combines with J gene TRBJ1-6; D might be TRBD1 (5 bases). Trimming removed 5 bases at V and 4 bases at J, with 6 bases between. The CDR3 consists of 13 residues. CDR1 SEHNR and CDR2 FQNEAQ come from the germline V gene (reference sequence). CDR3 sequence: CASSKGYNSPLHF. The CDR3 coding sequence is TGTGCCAGCAGCAAGGGGTATAATTCACCCCTCCACTTT. The whole variable domain, filled in from reference TRBV7-9 and TRBJ1-6, reads DTGVSQNPRHKITKRGQNVTFRCDPISEHNRLYWYRQTLGQGPEFLTYFQNEAQLEKSRLLSDRFSAERPKGSFSTLEIQRTEQGDSAMYLCASSKGYNSPLHFGNGTRLTVT.

This clone was seen a single time. This chain connects TRBV2 to TRBJ2-1; TRBD2 agrees at 7 bases. Germline V CDR1 and CDR2: SNHLY, FYNNEI. There are 18 residues in the CDR3. V was pared by 0 bases and J by 0 bases, with 8 bases of the junction left unmatched. The CDR3 DNA reads as TGTGCCAGCAGTGAAGCTGGGGGGAGGGCGAGCTCCTACAATGAGCAGTTCTTC. Its protein product is CASSEAGGRASSYNEQFF.

The J gene is TRBJ2-3, the V gene TRBV6-5; possible D gene TRBD1, 6 bases. The CDR3 totals 12 residues. V was clipped by 5 bases and J by 9 bases, with 12 bases between them. Germline lookup yields CDR1 MNHEY and CDR2 SVGAGI. The CDR3 region has the DNA TGTGCCAGCAGTCCAACAGGGTTAACGCAGTATTTT. Amino acid sequence: CASSPTGLTQYF.

This clone has only one observation. The V gene is TRBV3-1 (or the pseudogene TRBV3-2), the J gene TRBJ1-6; D unclear. There are 16 residues in the CDR3. Germline CDR1 and CDR2: LGHDT and YNNKEL (reference sequence). Trimming took off 1 base at V and 6 bases at J, with 13 bases between the two ends. CDR3 sequence reads: CASSQVPGPLNSPLHF. The CDR3 DNA sequence: TGTGCCAGCAGCCAAGTACCCGGGCCCCTTAATTCACCCCTCCACTTT.

This chain uses TRBV6-5 with TRBJ2-3; D is unclear. This CDR3 is built from 14 residues. Per germline, CDR1 MNHEY and CDR2 SVGAGI. V lost 5 bases and J 10 bases, leaving 19 bases between the germline ends. The CDR3, as DNA: TGTGCCAGCAGTCTAGAAAGGAAGAGAACTTCGCAGTATTTT. Its protein is CASSLERKRTSQYF.

V is TRBV7-9 and J is TRBJ1-1, with D hard to call. The V end was cut by 5 bases, the J end by 5 bases, with 9 bases between. CDR1 SEHNR and CDR2 FQNEAQ come from the germline V gene (reference sequence). This CDR3 has 12 amino acids. In DNA, the CDR3 is TGTGCCAGCAGCCTAGGGAGAACTGAAGCTTTCTTT. This gives the protein CASSLGRTEAFF.

The CDR3 DNA reads as TGTGCCAGCAGCCGCGGGGGGAACTACCAATCTAGCACAGATACGCAGTATTTT. Translation: CASSRGGNYQSSTDTQYF. The V call is TRBV3-1 (or the pseudogene TRBV3-2), the J call TRBJ2-3; 8 nucleotides align to TRBD2. CDR3 length: 18 amino acids. V shed 4 bases, J shed 0 bases, and the junction held 12 bases outside the gene matches. The germline CDR1 and CDR2 sequences are LGHDT and YNNKEL (reference sequence).

V and J are TRBV18 and TRBJ1-1; D is ambiguous. CDR1 and CDR2 (germline): KGHSH, LQKENI. Trimming pared 2 bases from V and 1 base from J, leaving 11 bases between. This CDR3 spans 15 amino acids. In nucleotides, the CDR3 is TGTGCCAGCTCACCAGGTGCGCAGAGGAACACTGAAGCTTTCTTT. Its translation: CASSPGAQRNTEAFF.

V and J are TRBV30 and TRBJ1-1; D is unresolved. CDR1 is GTSNPN and CDR2 is SVGIG in the germline V gene (reference sequence). Trimming cost V 0 bases and J 1 base, with 6 bases left between them. This CDR3 is built from 13 residues. CDR3 sequence (DNA): TGTGCCTGGAGTGTACTACAGAACACTGAAGCTTTCTTT. This codes for CAWSVLQNTEAFF. Full variable domain (remainder filled in from reference TRBV30 and TRBJ1-1): SQTIHQWPATLVQPVGSPLSLECTVEGTSNPNLYWYRQAAGRGLQLLFYSVGIGQISSEVPQNLSASRPQDRQFILSSKKLLLSDSGFYLCAWSVLQNTEAFFGQGTRLTVV.

The chain employs TRBV6-5 and TRBJ1-3; D is ambiguous. This CDR3 spans 16 amino acids. The V and J ends lost 0 bases and 4 bases respectively, with 13 bases between them. Germline loops: CDR1 MNHEY, CDR2 SVGAGI. The CDR3 region has the DNA TGTGCCAGCAGTTACTCGATGGACGTCGGAGGAAACACCATATATTTT. It is translated as CASSYSMDVGGNTIYF.

The chain has TRBV29-1 and TRBJ1-1, with D possibly TRBD1 on 5 matching bases. The CDR3 loop spans 13 amino acids. Germline V gene sequence: CDR1 SQVTM, CDR2 ANQGSEA. The chain's CDR3 is CRISTGDGTEAFF. Written as DNA, the CDR3 is TGCAGGATATCTACAGGAGATGGGACTGAAGCTTTCTTT. The complete variable domain, with remaining parts taken from reference TRBV29-1 and TRBJ1-1, reads SAVISQKPSRDICQRGTSLTIQCQVDSQVTMMFWYRQQPGQSLTLIATANQGSEATYESGFVIDKFPISRPNLTFSTLTVSNMSPEDSSIYLCRISTGDGTEAFFGQGTRLTVV.

CDR3 sequence reads: CASTKDAFAGEQYF. The CDR3 nucleotides read TGCGCCAGCACCAAGGACGCGTTTGCGGGCGAGCAGTACTTC. The chain joins TRBV5-1 to TRBJ2-7, with D possibly TRBD2 on 5 matching bases. In germline, CDR1 is SGHRS, CDR2 YFSETQ. V was clipped by 6 bases and J by 6 bases, with 19 bases between them. This CDR3 is built from 14 residues.

The chain has TRBV19 and TRBJ1-2, with D possibly TRBD1 on 5 matching bases. The CDR3 runs to 14 residues. CDR1 and CDR2 from the germline V gene are LNHDA and SQIVND (reference sequence). Trimming pared 8 bases from V and 7 bases from J, leaving 20 bases between. The CDR3, as DNA: TGTGCCAGTTCCGGGAGCCAGGGACTGTCTGGCTACACCTTC. The encoded protein is CASSGSQGLSGYTF.

The chain combines TRBV6-2 or TRBV6-3 with TRBJ2-1, with 8 positions matching TRBD1. The V gene end was trimmed by 8 bases and the J gene end by 6 bases; junction bases not matched to a gene: 9. Germline values: CDR1 MNHEY, CDR2 SVGEGT. The length of the CDR3 is 14 residues. The CDR3 coding sequence is TGTGCCAGCGGCCGGGACAGGCCTCCCAATGAGCAGTTCTTC. This encodes CASGRDRPPNEQFF.

This clone occurred once. The chain recombines TRBV27 with TRBJ2-7; TRBD1 matches 7 bases. The CDR3 contains 14 residues. Trimming removed 8 bases from V and 2 bases from J; junction bases left unmatched: 9. Per germline, CDR1 MNHEY and CDR2 SMNVEV (reference sequence). CDR3 loop: CASQHRDSTYEQYF. Written as DNA, the CDR3 is TGTGCCAGCCAACACAGGGACAGTACCTACGAGCAGTACTTC.

This clone has only one observation. V and J are TRBV13 and TRBJ2-1, with TRBD2 matching 7 bases. Per germline, CDR1 PRHDT and CDR2 FYEKMQ (reference sequence). The CDR3 consists of 14 residues. Trimming at V came to 4 bases and at J to 5 bases, leaving 5 bases not matched to a gene. The CDR3 spells CASSSGLTNNEQFF. In DNA, the CDR3 is TGTGCCAGCAGCTCGGGACTAACAAACAATGAGCAGTTCTTC.

V is TRBV4-2 and J is TRBJ2-2, with D perhaps assigned TRBD1 or TRBD2 (6 bases each). The CDR3 spans 14 residues. Trimming left V 5 bases short and J 4 bases short, with 11 bases between. CDR1 and CDR2 (germline): LGHNA, YNFKEQ. The CDR3 loop reads CASSTEGGTGELFF. The CDR3 DNA reads as TGTGCCAGCAGCACCGAGGGGGGCACCGGGGAGCTGTTTTTT.

This clone came up once. The gene calls are TRBV9 and TRBJ2-7; no definite D call. The length of the CDR3 is 12 residues. CDR1 is SGDLS, CDR2 YYNGEE, per germline. Trimming removed 3 bases at V and 3 bases at J, with 7 bases between. CDR3 amino acids: CASSADHYEQYF. CDR3 nucleotides: TGTGCCAGCAGCGCGGACCACTACGAGCAGTACTTC.

The chain joins TRBV5-8 to TRBJ2-7, with D possibly called TRBD1 or TRBD2 (5 bases each). Germline CDR1 reads SGHTS; CDR2 reads YDEGEE. The length of the CDR3 is 15 residues. Between the trimmed V and J ends, which lost 4 bases and 0 bases, there was a span of 14 bases. The CDR3 sequence is CASSPFGTNSYEQYF. The CDR3 DNA reads as TGTGCCAGCAGCCCCTTCGGGACGAACTCCTACGAGCAGTACTTC.

The chain uses TRBV4-3 and TRBJ1-5; tentative D call: TRBD1 (5 bases). The CDR3 spans 16 residues. Trimming removed 0 bases from V and 5 bases from J, with 14 bases in between. Looked up from germline, CDR1 is LGHNA and CDR2 is YSLEER. The CDR3 DNA reads TGCGCCAGCAGCCAAGAAGCCCAGAGGGACCATCAGCCCCAGCATTTT. Amino acid sequence: CASSQEAQRDHQPQHF.

The table lists this clone with a count of one. This chain uses TRBV5-8 with TRBJ2-7; D possibly uses TRBD1 or TRBD2 (5 bases each). Trimming left V 2 bases short and J 2 bases short, with 14 bases between. Germline values: CDR1 SGHTS, CDR2 YDEGEE. There are 15 residues in the CDR3. The CDR3 here is CASSFVGPRAYEQYF. Here the CDR3 DNA reads TGTGCCAGCAGCTTTGTGGGACCAAGGGCCTACGAGCAGTACTTC. The full variable domain, completed using reference TRBV5-8 and TRBJ2-7, is EAGVTQSPTHLIKTRGQQATLRCSPISGHTSVYWYQQALGLGLQFLLWYDEGEERNRGNFPPRFSGRQFPNYSSELNVNALELEDSALYLCASSFVGPRAYEQYFGPGTRLTVT.

The genes are TRBV10-2 and TRBJ2-3; 9 nucleotides align to TRBD1. CDR1 is WSHSY and CDR2 is SAAADI in the germline V gene. After removal of 5 bases from V and 13 bases from J, the junction contained 10 bases not matched to a gene. The length of the CDR3 is 13 residues. Here the CDR3 DNA reads TGCGCCAGCAGTAGGGACAGGGTGGAAGAGGAGTATTTT. The encoded protein is CASSRDRVEEEYF.

The V call is TRBV11-2, the J call TRBJ2-1, with D perhaps matching TRBD2 (7 bases). Germline V gives CDR1 SGHAT, CDR2 FQNNGV. This CDR3 is 15 amino acids long. Deletions cut 1 base from V and 4 bases from J, with 11 bases between. The CDR3 nucleotides read TGTGCCAGCAGCTTAGCGGGGGGCAGATACAATGAGCAGTTCTTC. It specifies CASSLAGGRYNEQFF.

The genes are TRBV9 and TRBJ1-2; D is unclear. V was cut by 0 bases and J by 7 bases, with 19 bases left in between. Looked up from germline, CDR1 is SGDLS and CDR2 is YYNGEE. The CDR3 runs to 16 residues. CDR3 protein: CASSVAVGGDGFGYTF. CDR3 in DNA: TGTGCCAGCAGCGTAGCCGTCGGTGGCGACGGTTTTGGCTACACCTTC.